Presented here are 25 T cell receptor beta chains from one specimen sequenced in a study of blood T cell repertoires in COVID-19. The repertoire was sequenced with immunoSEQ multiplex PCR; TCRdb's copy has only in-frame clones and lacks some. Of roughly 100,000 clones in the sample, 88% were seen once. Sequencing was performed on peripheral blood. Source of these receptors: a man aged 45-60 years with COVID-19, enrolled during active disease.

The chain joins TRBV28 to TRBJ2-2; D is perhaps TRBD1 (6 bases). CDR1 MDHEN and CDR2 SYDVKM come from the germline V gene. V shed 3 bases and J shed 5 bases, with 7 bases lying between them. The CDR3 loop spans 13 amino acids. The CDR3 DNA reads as TGTGCCAGCAGTTTTCAGGGGACCGGGGAGCTGTTTTTT. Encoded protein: CASSFQGTGELFF.

The DNA of the CDR3 is TGCAGCGCCAAGACAGAGCAGGGAAACACCATATATTTT. It encodes CSAKTEQGNTIYF. The chain is built from TRBV29-1 and TRBJ1-3; D may be TRBD1 (5 bases). There are 13 residues in the CDR3. V dropped 7 bases and J dropped 4 bases, with 14 bases sitting between them. Germline-derived CDR1 and CDR2 are SQVTM and ANQGSEA.

In nucleotides, the CDR3 is TGTGCCAGCCGGACAGGGATTGAAGCTTTCTTT. It is translated as CASRTGIEAFF. The chain combines TRBV19 with TRBJ1-1; 8 bases are a match to TRBD1. Germline CDR1 LNHDA, CDR2 SQIVND (reference sequence). The CDR3 is 11 residues long. Losses at the gene ends were 9 bases for V and 7 bases for J; bases not matched to a gene: 4.

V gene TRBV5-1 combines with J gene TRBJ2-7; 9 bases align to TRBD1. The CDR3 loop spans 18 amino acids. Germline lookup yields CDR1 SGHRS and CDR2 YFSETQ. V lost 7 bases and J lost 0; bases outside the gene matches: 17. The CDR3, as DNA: TGCGCCAGCCGACCCTCAGTGGGACAGGGCCCGAGCTCCTACGAGCAGTACTTC. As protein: CASRPSVGQGPSSYEQYF.

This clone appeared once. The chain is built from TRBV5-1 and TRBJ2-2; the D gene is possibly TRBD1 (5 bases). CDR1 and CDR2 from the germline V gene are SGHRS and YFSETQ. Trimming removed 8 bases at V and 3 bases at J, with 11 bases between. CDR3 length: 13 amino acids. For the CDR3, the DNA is TGCGCCAGTAGGGGTCAGGACACCGGGGAGCTGTTTTTT. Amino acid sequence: CASRGQDTGELFF.

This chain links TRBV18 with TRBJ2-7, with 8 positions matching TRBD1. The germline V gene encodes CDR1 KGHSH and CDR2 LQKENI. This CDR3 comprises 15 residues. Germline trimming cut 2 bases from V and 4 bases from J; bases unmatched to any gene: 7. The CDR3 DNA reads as TGTGCCAGCTCACCAGCCGGGACAGGTGGATACGAGCAGTACTTC. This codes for CASSPAGTGGYEQYF.

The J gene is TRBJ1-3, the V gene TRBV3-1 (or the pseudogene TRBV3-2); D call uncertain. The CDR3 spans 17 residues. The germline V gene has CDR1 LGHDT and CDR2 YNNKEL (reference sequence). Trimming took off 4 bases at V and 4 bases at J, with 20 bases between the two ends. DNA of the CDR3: TGTGCCAGCAGCCCCCCGGCCGGGAAGGGCTCGGGAAACACCATATATTTT. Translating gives CASSPPAGKGSGNTIYF.

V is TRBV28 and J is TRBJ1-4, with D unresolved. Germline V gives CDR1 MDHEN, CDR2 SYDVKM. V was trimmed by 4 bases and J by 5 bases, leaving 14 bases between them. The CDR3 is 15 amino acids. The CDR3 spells CASSYKRERNEKLFF. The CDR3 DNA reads TGTGCCAGCAGTTATAAACGGGAGAGGAATGAAAAACTGTTTTTT.

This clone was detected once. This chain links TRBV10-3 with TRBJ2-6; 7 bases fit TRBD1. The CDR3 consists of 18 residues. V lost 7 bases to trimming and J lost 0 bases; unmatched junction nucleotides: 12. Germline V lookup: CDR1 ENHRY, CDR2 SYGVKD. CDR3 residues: CAINNRDRSLSGANVLTF. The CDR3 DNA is TGTGCCATCAACAACCGGGACAGATCACTCTCTGGGGCCAACGTCCTGACTTTC.

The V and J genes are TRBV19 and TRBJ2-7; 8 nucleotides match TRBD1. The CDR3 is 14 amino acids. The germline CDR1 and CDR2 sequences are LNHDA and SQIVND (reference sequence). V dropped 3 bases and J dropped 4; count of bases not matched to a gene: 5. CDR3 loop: CASSITGGRYEQYF. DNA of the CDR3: TGTGCCAGTAGTATTACAGGGGGTAGGTACGAGCAGTACTTC. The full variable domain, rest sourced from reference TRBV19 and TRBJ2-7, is DGGITQSPKYLFRKEGQNVTLSCEQNLNHDAMYWYRQDPGQGLRLIYYSQIVNDFQKGDIAEGYSVSREKKESFPLTVTSAQKNPTAFYLCASSITGGRYEQYFGPGTRLTVT.

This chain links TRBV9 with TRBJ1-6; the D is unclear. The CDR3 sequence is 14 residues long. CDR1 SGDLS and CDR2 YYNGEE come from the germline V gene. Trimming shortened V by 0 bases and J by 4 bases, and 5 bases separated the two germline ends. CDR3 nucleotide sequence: TGTGCCAGCAGCGTAGCTATTTATAATTCACCCCTCCACTTT. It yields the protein CASSVAIYNSPLHF.

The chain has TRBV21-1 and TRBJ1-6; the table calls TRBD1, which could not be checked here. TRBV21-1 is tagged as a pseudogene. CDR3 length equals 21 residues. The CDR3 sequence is CASSKKTPGTGSLVRDSPLHF. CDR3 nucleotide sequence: TGTGCCAGCAGCAAAAAAACCCCCGGGACAGGTTCTTTAGTAAGGGACTCACCCCTCCACTTT.

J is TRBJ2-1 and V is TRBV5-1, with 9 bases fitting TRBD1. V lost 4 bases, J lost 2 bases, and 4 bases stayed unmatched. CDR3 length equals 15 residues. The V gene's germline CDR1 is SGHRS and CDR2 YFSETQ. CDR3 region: CASSLGQGTYNEQFF. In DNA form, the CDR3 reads TGCGCCAGCAGCCTGGGACAGGGCACCTACAATGAGCAGTTCTTC.

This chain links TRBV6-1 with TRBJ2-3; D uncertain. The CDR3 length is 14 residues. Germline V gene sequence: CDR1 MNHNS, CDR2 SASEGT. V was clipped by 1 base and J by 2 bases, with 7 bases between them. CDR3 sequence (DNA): TGTGCCAGCAGTGAAGACAGCACCACAGATACGCAGTATTTT. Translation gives CASSEDSTTDTQYF.

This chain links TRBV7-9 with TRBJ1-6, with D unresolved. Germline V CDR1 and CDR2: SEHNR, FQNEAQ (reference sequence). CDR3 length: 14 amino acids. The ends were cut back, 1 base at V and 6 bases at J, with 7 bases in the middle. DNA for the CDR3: TGTGCCAGCAGCTTAGACAGTCCTAATTCACCCCTCCACTTT. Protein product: CASSLDSPNSPLHF.

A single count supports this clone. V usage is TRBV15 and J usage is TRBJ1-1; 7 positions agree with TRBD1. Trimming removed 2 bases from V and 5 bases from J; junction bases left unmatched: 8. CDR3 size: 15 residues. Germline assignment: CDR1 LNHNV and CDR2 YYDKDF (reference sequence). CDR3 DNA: TGTGCCACCAGCAGACCTACAGGGGTTGGGACTGAAGCTTTCTTT. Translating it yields CATSRPTGVGTEAFF.

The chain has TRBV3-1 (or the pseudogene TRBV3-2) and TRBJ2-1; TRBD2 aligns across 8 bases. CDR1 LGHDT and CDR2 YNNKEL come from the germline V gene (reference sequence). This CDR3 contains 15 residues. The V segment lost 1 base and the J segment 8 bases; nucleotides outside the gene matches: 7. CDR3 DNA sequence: TGTGCCAGCAGCCAAGTAAAGCGGGGGAAAGATGAGCAGTTCTTC. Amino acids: CASSQVKRGKDEQFF.

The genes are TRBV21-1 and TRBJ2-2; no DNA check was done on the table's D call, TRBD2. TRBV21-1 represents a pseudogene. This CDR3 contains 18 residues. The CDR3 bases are TGTGCCAGCAGCAAAGTACCATTTAGCGGGACCAACACCGGGGAGCTGTTTTTT. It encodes CASSKVPFSGTNTGELFF.

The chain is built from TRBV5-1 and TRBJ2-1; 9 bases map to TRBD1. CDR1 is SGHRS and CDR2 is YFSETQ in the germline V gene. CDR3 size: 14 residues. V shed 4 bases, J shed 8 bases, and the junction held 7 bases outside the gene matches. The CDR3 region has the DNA TGCGCCAGCAGCCCCGGGACAGGGCTGGATGAGCAGTTCTTC. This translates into CASSPGTGLDEQFF.

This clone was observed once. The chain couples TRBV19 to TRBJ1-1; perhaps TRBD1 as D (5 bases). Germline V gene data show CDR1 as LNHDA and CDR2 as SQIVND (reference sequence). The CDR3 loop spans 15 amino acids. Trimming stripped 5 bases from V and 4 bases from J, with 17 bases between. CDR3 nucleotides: TGTGCCAGTAGTCAAGCACCTCAGGGAGGCACTGAAGCTTTCTTT. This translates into CASSQAPQGGTEAFF.

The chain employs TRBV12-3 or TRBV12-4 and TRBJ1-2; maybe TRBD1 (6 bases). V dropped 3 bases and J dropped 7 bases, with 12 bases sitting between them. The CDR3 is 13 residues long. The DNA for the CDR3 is TGTGCCAGCAGTTTCAGAACAGGGACTGGCTACACCTTC. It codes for CASSFRTGTGYTF.

This chain's CDR3 is CASSELRVNSYNSPLHF. CDR3 nucleotide sequence: TGTGCCAGCAGTGAACTTCGGGTAAACTCCTATAATTCACCCCTCCACTTT. J is TRBJ1-6 and V is TRBV6-1; D is uncertain. The CDR3 has 17 residues. Deletions cut 2 bases from V and 0 bases from J, with 11 bases between. Germline-derived CDR1 and CDR2 are MNHNS and SASEGT.

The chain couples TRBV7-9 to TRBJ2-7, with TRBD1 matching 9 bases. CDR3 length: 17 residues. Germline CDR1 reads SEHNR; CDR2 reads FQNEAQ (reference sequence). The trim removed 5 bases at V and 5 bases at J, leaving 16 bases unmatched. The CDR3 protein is CASSPFSGTGFVNEQYF. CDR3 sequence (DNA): TGTGCCAGCAGCCCCTTTTCCGGGACAGGGTTTGTAAACGAGCAGTACTTC.

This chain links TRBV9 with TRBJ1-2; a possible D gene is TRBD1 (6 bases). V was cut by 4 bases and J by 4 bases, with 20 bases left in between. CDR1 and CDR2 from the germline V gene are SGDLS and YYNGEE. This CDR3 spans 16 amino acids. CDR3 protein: CASSPLSDSGGYGYTF. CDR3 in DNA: TGTGCCAGCAGCCCTCTCTCGGACAGCGGTGGCTATGGCTACACCTTC.

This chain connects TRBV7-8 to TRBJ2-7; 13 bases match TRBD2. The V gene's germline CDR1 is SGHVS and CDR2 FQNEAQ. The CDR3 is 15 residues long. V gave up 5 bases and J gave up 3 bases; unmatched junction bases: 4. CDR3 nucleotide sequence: TGTGCCAGCAGCAAGGGACTAGCGGGGAGCTACGAGCAGTACTTC. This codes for CASSKGLAGSYEQYF.